This T cell receptor beta chain was recovered during a study of blood T cell repertoires in COVID-19. Study-wide context: Spain, Italy and the United States supplied samples that represented acute and convalescent COVID-19.

Per the study methods: Using reference gene primer amplification, nucleated cell counts were estimated. Repertoires were generated with immunoSEQ multiplex PCR, while TCRdb's copy carries only in-frame clones and drops some. V and J calls and clone size are copied from that table; D and trimming were computed from the DNA. Of around 150,000 clones in the sample, approximately 95% were seen once. The CDR3 has 15 residues. Per the germline V gene, CDR1 is ENHRY and CDR2 is SYGVKD. V was clipped by 4 bases and J by 4 bases, with 15 bases between them. The source of this sequence is a woman between 50 and 59 years old with acute or convalescent COVID-19. V is TRBV10-3 and J is TRBJ2-3; possibly TRBD2 for D (5 bases). What was sequenced was peripheral blood. CDR3 sequence: CAISAREMAADTQYF. The CDR3 nucleotides are TGTGCCATCAGTGCGAGGGAGATGGCCGCAGATACGCAGTATTTT.